This T cell receptor beta chain was captured in a study of blood T cells in healthy people across ages. Study-wide findings and caveats: Shifts in expanded clonotypes may have been confounded by donor CMV status, which was unknown.

This clonotype was counted a few times. The antigen is undetermined. The use of a sample-barcoded 5' primer and a J-beta primer mix characterized a second PCR of 7 to 11 cycles. TCRdb passed the 5' RACE reads through MiXCR, listing each CDR3 protein once. The repertoire holds 750,000 to 950,000 distinct CDR3 sequences, more than 25% seen once, with under 3% in the top ten. Germline lookup yields CDR1 SNHLY and CDR2 FYNNEI. The CDR3 totals 11 residues. The same data also contributed to another study, on T cells of mothers and their children.

V and J are TRBV2 and TRBJ2-1; D gene uncertain. The J call may be in error: the DNA end matches TRBJ2-7 better. The TCR was taken from a boy between 5 and 17 years old in good health. Sequencing used blood. CDR3 nucleotide sequence: TGTGCCAGCACGGGCTACTACGAGCAGTACTTC. Its translation: CASTGYYEQYF.